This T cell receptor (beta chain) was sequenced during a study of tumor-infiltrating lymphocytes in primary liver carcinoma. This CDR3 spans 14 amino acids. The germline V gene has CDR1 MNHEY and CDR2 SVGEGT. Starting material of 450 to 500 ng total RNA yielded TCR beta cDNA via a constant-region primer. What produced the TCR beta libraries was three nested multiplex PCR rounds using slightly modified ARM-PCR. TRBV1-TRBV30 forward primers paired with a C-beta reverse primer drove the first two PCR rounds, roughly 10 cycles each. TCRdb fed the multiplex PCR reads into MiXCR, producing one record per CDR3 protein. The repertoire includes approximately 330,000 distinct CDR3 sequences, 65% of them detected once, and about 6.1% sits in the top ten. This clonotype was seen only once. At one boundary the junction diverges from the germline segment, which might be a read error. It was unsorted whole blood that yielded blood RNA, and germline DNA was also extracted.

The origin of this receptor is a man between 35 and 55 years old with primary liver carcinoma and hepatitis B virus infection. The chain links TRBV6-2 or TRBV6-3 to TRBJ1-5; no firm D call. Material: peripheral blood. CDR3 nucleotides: TGTGCTAGCAATTACGGAGCTAGCAATCAGCCCCAGCATTTT. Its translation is CASNYGASNQPQHF.